The 20 T cell receptor beta chains below come from one sample, sequenced in a study of blood T cell repertoires in COVID-19 (dated by TCRdb to between 2020 and 2021). The library was produced with the immunoSEQ multiplex PCR assay. The clones in this table, taken by TCRdb from immuneACCESS, are in-frame only. Not every clone is retained; where verified, under half of the shortfall comes from an unresolved V gene, and the cause of the rest is unknown. The sample has 200,000 to 250,000 clones on record, around 80% of them singletons. Of the sample, less than 11% falls within the top ten clones. The sample comprised peripheral blood. These receptors came from a woman older than 75 with acute or convalescent COVID-19.

This chain uses TRBV12-5 with TRBJ2-2; D is ambiguous. CDR3 length equals 13 residues. In germline, CDR1 is LGHNT, CDR2 FRNRAP. V was shortened by 2 bases and J by 5 bases, with 6 bases between the two germline ends. This CDR3 reads CASGLFNTGELFF. The DNA of the CDR3 is TGTGCTAGTGGTTTGTTTAATACCGGGGAGCTGTTTTTT.

This chain connects TRBV27 to TRBJ2-7, with 15 bases fitting TRBD2. The V segment lost 5 bases and the J segment 2 bases; nucleotides outside the gene matches: 13. The CDR3 has 19 amino acids. Germline V gene lookup returns CDR1 MNHEY and CDR2 SMNVEV (reference sequence). CDR3 protein: CASSLLPGTSGRPPYEQYF. Written as DNA, the CDR3 is TGTGCCAGCAGTCTTTTACCCGGGACTAGCGGGAGGCCCCCCTACGAGCAGTACTTC.

V gene TRBV29-1 combines with J gene TRBJ2-3; D is undetermined. This CDR3 region has 16 residues. Germline loops: CDR1 SQVTM, CDR2 ANQGSEA. V lost 1 base to trimming and J lost 2 bases, with 16 bases between them. CDR3 sequence: CSVEATGYGTTDTQYF. The CDR3 DNA is TGCAGCGTTGAAGCCACCGGGTACGGAACCACAGATACGCAGTATTTT.

This chain joins TRBV3-1 (or the pseudogene TRBV3-2) and TRBJ1-5; D not resolved. CDR1 LGHDT and CDR2 YNNKEL come from the germline V gene (reference sequence). Trimming took off 2 bases at V and 1 base at J, with 9 bases between the two ends. There are 15 residues in the CDR3. CDR3 nucleotide sequence: TGTGCCAGCAGCCAACTCTCGGGGAGCAATCAGCCCCAGCATTTT. Encoded protein: CASSQLSGSNQPQHF.

This clone was seen only a few times. V usage is TRBV28 and J usage is TRBJ2-2; D is perhaps TRBD1 (6 bases). This CDR3 is built from 13 residues. CDR1 MDHEN and CDR2 SYDVKM come from the germline V gene. Trimming took 10 bases from V and 1 from J, leaving 10 bases between them. The CDR3: CANEDRNTGELFF. CDR3 nucleotide sequence: TGTGCCAATGAGGACAGGAACACCGGGGAGCTGTTTTTT.

The chain recombines TRBV4-3 with TRBJ2-3; D possibly corresponds to TRBD1 (6 bases). V lost 0 bases, J lost 8 bases, and 15 bases lay in between. The germline V gene has CDR1 LGHNA and CDR2 YSLEER. The CDR3 extends over 15 amino acids. CDR3 nucleotides: TGCGCCAGCAGCCAAGATCACAGGGACATAGGTACGCAGTATTTT. Residues: CASSQDHRDIGTQYF.

The rearrangement joins TRBV19 to TRBJ2-2, with TRBD2 matching over 7 bases. Germline values: CDR1 LNHDA, CDR2 SQIVND (reference sequence). The V and J ends lost 2 bases and 2 bases, in that order; junction bases with no gene match: 5. The CDR3 has 16 amino acids. The CDR3 loop reads CASSINTGGNTGELFF. The CDR3, as DNA: TGTGCCAGTAGTATAAATACGGGGGGAAACACCGGGGAGCTGTTTTTT.

This chain joins TRBV2 and TRBJ1-5; 7 bases line up with TRBD1. This CDR3 spans 13 amino acids. V was clipped by 6 bases and J by 7 bases; unmatched bases: 6. The germline V gene encodes CDR1 SNHLY and CDR2 FYNNEI. In DNA, the CDR3 is TGTGCCAGCAGCGGGGACAGACTGCAGCCCCAGCATTTT. Its protein product is CASSGDRLQPQHF.

This sequence joins TRBV7-8 and TRBJ2-2; tentatively, D is TRBD2 (5 bases). CDR1 and CDR2 (germline): SGHVS, FQNEAQ. Trimming removed 3 bases at V and 0 bases at J, with 11 bases between. The length of the CDR3 is 16 residues. DNA of the CDR3: TGTGCCAGCAGCTTGCCCGGACTGGCGAACACCGGGGAGCTGTTTTTT. It codes for CASSLPGLANTGELFF.

The chain employs TRBV11-2 and TRBJ2-3; a possible D gene is TRBD2 (5 bases). CDR1 is SGHAT, CDR2 FQNNGV, per germline. This CDR3 is built from 12 residues. Trimming pared 5 bases from V and 5 bases from J, leaving 8 bases between. The CDR3 sequence is CASSGLQDTQYF. The CDR3 bases are TGTGCCAGCAGCGGACTTCAAGATACGCAGTATTTT.

This rearrangement joins TRBV10-3 to TRBJ2-1; 12 bases align to TRBD2. The J segment lost 5 bases and the V segment lost 10 bases, leaving 6 bases of the junction unmatched. This CDR3 comprises 14 residues. Per germline, CDR1 ENHRY and CDR2 SYGVKD. The DNA of the CDR3 is TGTGCCACAACTCGGACTAGCGGGAACAATGAGCAGTTCTTC. Its protein product is CATTRTSGNNEQFF.

The genes are TRBV6-2 or TRBV6-3 and TRBJ2-3; 12 bases are shared with TRBD2. Germline V gene lookup returns CDR1 MNHEY and CDR2 SVGEGT. With 4 bases clipped from V and 4 bases from J, the junction kept 6 bases outside the gene matches. This CDR3 has 16 amino acids. The CDR3 sequence: CASSFPSGGASDTQYF. The CDR3 region has the DNA TGTGCCAGCAGTTTTCCTAGCGGGGGGGCGTCAGATACGCAGTATTTT.

The rearrangement joins TRBV11-1 to TRBJ2-7; D not resolved. Germline V lookup: CDR1 SGHAT, CDR2 FQDESV (reference sequence). The ends were cut back, 5 bases at V and 5 bases at J, with 7 bases in the middle. This CDR3 has 11 amino acids. CDR3 bases: TGTGCCAGCAGCCTCCGAGACGAGCAGTACTTC. This sequence encodes CASSLRDEQYF.

The CDR3, as DNA: TGTGCCAGCAGCCGACAGGGGGCAAAGACCCAGTACTTC. Translation: CASSRQGAKTQYF. This rearrangement joins TRBV5-6 to TRBJ2-5; 10 bases line up with TRBD1. The V segment lost 4 bases and the J segment 6 bases; nucleotides outside the gene matches: 3. Germline V gene sequence: CDR1 SGHDT, CDR2 YYEEEE. The CDR3 covers 13 residues. The variable domain in full, with the rest retrieved from reference TRBV5-6 and TRBJ2-5, is DAGVTQSPTHLIKTRGQQVTLRCSPKSGHDTVSWYQQALGQGPQFIFQYYEEEERQRGNFPDRFSGHQFPNYSSELNVNALLLGDSALYLCASSRQGAKTQYFGPGTRLLVL.

The chain recombines TRBV18 with TRBJ2-5; no definite D call. The germline CDR1 and CDR2 sequences are KGHSH and LQKENI. Between the trimmed V and J ends, which lost 3 bases and 4 bases, there was a span of 12 bases. The CDR3 is 14 residues long. The CDR3 spells CASSPPDWRETQYF. The CDR3 DNA reads as TGTGCCAGCTCACCGCCTGACTGGAGAGAGACCCAGTACTTC. Filled out from reference TRBV18 and TRBJ2-5, the complete variable domain reads NAGVMQNPRHLVRRRGQEARLRCSPMKGHSHVYWYRQLPEEGLKFMVYLQKENIIDESGMPKERFSAEFPKEGPSILRIQQVVRGDSAAYFCASSPPDWRETQYFGPGTRLLVL.

This clone showed up just a few times. This chain connects TRBV30 to TRBJ1-1; TRBD1 agrees at 7 bases. Germline values: CDR1 GTSNPN, CDR2 SVGIG (reference sequence). Trimming took 8 bases from V and 4 from J; bases not matched to a gene: 10. The CDR3 runs to 13 residues. The CDR3 protein is CARDRVEGTEAFF. The CDR3 DNA reads as TGTGCCAGAGACAGGGTAGAGGGCACTGAAGCTTTCTTT.

V and J are TRBV4-3 and TRBJ2-1, with 11 positions matching TRBD2. This CDR3 spans 16 amino acids. Trimming took 4 bases from V and 4 from J; bases not matched to a gene: 6. Germline V CDR1 and CDR2: LGHNA, YSLEER. The CDR3 nucleotides are TGCGCCAGCAGCCGAGCGACTAGCGGGACTTACAATGAGCAGTTCTTC. This encodes CASSRATSGTYNEQFF.

The table lists this clone with a few counts. This chain uses TRBV27 with TRBJ2-7; 14 nucleotides agree with TRBD2. V gave up 2 bases and J gave up 6 bases; unmatched junction bases: 3. The germline gives CDR1 MNHEY, CDR2 SMNVEV (reference sequence). This CDR3 is built from 15 residues. CDR3 DNA: TGTGCCAGCAGTTTAATTGGACTAGCGGGAGGCGAGCAGTACTTC. It encodes CASSLIGLAGGEQYF.

This clone turned up a few times. The chain joins TRBV24-1 to TRBJ1-5; a possible D gene is TRBD1 (6 bases). With 7 bases removed from V and 6 bases from J, the gap between germline ends came to 9 bases. The CDR3 sequence is 12 residues long. Germline lookup yields CDR1 KGHDR and CDR2 SFDVKD. Here the CDR3 reads CATSQGSQPQHF. The CDR3 region has the DNA TGTGCCACCAGCCAGGGGAGTCAGCCCCAGCATTTT.

Regarding this clone: The identical CDR3 is also encoded by other nucleotide sequences in the sample. This chain links TRBV29-1 with TRBJ1-1, with TRBD1 matching 8 bases. The junction had 8 bases not matched to a gene; V was cut back by 6 bases and J by 11 bases. CDR1 is SQVTM, CDR2 ANQGSEA, per germline. The length of the CDR3 is 11 residues. In DNA form, the CDR3 reads TGCAGCGTCGGAACAGGGGGAGAGGCTTTCTTT. This gives the protein CSVGTGGEAFF. Looking up the rest from reference TRBV29-1 and TRBJ1-1 gives the full variable domain: SAVISQKPSRDICQRGTSLTIQCQVDSQVTMMFWYRQQPGQSLTLIATANQGSEATYESGFVIDKFPISRPNLTFSTLTVSNMSPEDSSIYLCSVGTGGEAFFGQGTRLTVV.